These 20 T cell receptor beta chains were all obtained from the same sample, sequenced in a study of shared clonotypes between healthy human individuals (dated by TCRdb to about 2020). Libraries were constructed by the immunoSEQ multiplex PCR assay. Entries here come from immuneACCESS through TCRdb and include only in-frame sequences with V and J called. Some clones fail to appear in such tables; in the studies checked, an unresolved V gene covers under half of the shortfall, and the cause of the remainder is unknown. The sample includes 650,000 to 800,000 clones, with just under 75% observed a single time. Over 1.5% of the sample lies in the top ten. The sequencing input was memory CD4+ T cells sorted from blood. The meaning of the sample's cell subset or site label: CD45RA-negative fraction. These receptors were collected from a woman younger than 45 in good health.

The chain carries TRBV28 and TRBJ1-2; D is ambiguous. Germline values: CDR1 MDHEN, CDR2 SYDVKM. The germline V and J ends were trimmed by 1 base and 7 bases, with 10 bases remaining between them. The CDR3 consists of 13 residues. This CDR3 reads CASSLYSQAGYTF. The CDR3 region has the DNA TGTGCCAGCAGTTTATACAGCCAGGCTGGCTACACCTTC.

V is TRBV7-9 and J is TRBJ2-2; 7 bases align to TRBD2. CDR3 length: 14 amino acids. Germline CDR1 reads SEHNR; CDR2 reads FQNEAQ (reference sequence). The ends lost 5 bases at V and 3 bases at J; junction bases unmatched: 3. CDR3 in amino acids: CASSGGSYTGELFF. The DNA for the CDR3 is TGTGCCAGCAGCGGCGGGAGTTACACCGGGGAGCTGTTTTTT.

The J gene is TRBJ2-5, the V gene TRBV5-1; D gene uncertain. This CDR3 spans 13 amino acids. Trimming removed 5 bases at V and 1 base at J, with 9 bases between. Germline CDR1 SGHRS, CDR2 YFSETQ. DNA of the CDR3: TGCGCCAGCAGGCCCGGCTTCCAAGAGACCCAGTACTTC. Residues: CASRPGFQETQYF.

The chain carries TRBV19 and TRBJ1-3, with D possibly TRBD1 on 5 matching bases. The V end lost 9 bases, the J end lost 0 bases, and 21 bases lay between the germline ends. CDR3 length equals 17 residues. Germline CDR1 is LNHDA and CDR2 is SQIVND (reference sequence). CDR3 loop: CASTQWGIGGSGNTIYF. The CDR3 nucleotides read TGTGCCAGCACCCAATGGGGCATTGGGGGCTCTGGAAACACCATATATTTT.

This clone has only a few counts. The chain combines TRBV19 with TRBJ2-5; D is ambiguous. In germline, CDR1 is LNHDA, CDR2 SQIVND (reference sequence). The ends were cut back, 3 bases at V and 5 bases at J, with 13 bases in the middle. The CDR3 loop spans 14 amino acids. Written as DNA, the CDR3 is TGTGCCAGTAGTATCCGAGGTAGCTCGGAGACCCAGTACTTC. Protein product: CASSIRGSSETQYF.

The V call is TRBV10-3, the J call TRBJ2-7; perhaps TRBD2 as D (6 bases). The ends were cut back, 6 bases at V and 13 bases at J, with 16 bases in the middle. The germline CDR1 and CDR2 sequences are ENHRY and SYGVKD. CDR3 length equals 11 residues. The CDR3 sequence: CAIRDLGTVYF. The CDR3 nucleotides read TGTGCCATCAGGGACTTGGGGACTGTTTACTTC.

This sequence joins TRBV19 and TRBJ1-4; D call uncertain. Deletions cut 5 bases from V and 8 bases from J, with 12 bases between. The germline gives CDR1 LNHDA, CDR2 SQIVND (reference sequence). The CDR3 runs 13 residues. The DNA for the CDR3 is TGTGCCAGTAGTGCAAGTTTTAAGGAAAAACTGTTTTTT. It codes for CASSASFKEKLFF.

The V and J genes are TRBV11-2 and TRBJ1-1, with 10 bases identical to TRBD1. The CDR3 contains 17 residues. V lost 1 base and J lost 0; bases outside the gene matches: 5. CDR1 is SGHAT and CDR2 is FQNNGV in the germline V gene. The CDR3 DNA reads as TGTGCCAGCAGCTTAGGTCGGACAGGGGGAATGAACACTGAAGCTTTCTTT. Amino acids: CASSLGRTGGMNTEAFF.

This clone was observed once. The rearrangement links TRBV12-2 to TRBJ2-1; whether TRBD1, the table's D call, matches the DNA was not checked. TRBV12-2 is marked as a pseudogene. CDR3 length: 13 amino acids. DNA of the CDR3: TGTGCAACCCGGGACAGGGTGTGGAATGAGCAGTTCTTC. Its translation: CATRDRVWNEQFF.

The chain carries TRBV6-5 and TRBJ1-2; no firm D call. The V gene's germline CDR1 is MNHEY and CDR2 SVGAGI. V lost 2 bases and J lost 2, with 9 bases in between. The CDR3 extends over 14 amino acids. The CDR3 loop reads CASSYGAGNYGYTF. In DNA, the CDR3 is TGTGCCAGCAGTTACGGAGCGGGGAACTATGGCTACACCTTC.

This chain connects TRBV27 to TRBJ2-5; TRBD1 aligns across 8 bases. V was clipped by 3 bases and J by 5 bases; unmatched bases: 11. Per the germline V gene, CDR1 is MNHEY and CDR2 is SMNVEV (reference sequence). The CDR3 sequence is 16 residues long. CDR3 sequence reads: CASSFRARQGWETQYF. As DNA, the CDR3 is TGTGCCAGCAGTTTTAGAGCCCGACAGGGGTGGGAGACCCAGTACTTC.

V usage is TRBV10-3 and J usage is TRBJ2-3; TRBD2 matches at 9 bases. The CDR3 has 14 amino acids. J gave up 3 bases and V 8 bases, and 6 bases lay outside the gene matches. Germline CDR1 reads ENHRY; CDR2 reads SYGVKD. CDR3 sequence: CAIGGLARTDTQYF. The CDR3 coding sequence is TGTGCCATCGGAGGACTAGCGCGTACAGATACGCAGTATTTT.

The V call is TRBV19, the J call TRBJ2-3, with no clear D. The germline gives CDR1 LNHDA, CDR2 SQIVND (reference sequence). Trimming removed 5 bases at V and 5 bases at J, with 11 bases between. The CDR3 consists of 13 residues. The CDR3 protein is CASSGVVGDTQYF. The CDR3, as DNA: TGTGCCAGTAGTGGGGTAGTGGGAGATACGCAGTATTTT. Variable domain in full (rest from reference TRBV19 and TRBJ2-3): DGGITQSPKYLFRKEGQNVTLSCEQNLNHDAMYWYRQDPGQGLRLIYYSQIVNDFQKGDIAEGYSVSREKKESFPLTVTSAQKNPTAFYLCASSGVVGDTQYFGPGTRLTVL.

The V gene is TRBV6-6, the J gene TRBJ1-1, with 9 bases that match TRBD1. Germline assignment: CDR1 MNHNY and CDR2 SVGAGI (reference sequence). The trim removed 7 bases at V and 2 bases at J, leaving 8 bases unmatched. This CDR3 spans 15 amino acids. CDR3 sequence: CASTLGQGDNTEAFF. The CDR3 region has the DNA TGTGCCAGCACCCTGGGACAGGGTGACAACACTGAAGCTTTCTTT.

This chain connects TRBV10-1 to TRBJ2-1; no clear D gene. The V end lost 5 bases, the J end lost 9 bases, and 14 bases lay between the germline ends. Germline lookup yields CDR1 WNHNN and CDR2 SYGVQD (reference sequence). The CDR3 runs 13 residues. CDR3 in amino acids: CASSKSLSVEQFF. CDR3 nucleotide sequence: TGCGCCAGCAGTAAGAGCCTTAGTGTTGAGCAGTTCTTC.

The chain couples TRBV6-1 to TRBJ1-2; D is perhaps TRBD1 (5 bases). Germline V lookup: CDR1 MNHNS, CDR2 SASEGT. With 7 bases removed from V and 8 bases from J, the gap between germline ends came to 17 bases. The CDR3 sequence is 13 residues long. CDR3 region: CASIDNRGFGYTF. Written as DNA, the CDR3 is TGTGCCAGCATTGATAACCGGGGGTTCGGCTACACCTTC.

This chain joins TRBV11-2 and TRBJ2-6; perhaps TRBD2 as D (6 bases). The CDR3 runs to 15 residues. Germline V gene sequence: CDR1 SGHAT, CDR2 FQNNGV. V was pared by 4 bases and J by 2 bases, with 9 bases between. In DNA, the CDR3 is TGTGCCAGCAGCTCGCCTAGCGCTGGGGCCAACGTCCTGACTTTC. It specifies CASSSPSAGANVLTF.

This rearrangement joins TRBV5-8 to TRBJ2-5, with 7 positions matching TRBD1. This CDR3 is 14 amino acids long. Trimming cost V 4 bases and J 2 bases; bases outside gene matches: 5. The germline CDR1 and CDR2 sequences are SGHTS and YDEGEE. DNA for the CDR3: TGTGCCAGCAGCCCGGGACAGTTTCAAGAGACCCAGTACTTC. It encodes CASSPGQFQETQYF. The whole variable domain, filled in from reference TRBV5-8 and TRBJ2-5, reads EAGVTQSPTHLIKTRGQQATLRCSPISGHTSVYWYQQALGLGLQFLLWYDEGEERNRGNFPPRFSGRQFPNYSSELNVNALELEDSALYLCASSPGQFQETQYFGPGTRLLVL.

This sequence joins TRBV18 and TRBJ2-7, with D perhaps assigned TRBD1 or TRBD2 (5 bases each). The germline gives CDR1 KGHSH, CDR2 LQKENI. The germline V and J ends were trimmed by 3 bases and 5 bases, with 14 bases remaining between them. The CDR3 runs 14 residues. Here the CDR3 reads CASSPRSGTNEQYF. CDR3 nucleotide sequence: TGTGCCAGCTCACCTCGGTCGGGGACCAACGAGCAGTACTTC. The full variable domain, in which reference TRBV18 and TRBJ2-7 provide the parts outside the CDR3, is NAGVMQNPRHLVRRRGQEARLRCSPMKGHSHVYWYRQLPEEGLKFMVYLQKENIIDESGMPKERFSAEFPKEGPSILRIQQVVRGDSAAYFCASSPRSGTNEQYFGPGTRLTVT.

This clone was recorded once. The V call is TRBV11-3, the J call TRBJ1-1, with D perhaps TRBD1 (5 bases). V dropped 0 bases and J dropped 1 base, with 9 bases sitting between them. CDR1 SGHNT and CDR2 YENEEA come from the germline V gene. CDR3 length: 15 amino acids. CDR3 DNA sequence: TGTGCCAGCAGCTTAGATCCTGGACAGAACACTGAAGCTTTCTTT. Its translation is CASSLDPGQNTEAFF. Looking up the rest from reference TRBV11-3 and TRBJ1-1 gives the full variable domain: EAGVVQSPRYKIIEKKQPVAFWCNPISGHNTLYWYLQNLGQGPELLIRYENEEAVDDSQLPKDRFSAERLKGVDSTLKIQPAELGDSAVYLCASSLDPGQNTEAFFGQGTRLTVV.